The 30 T cell receptor beta chains below all came from one sample that was sequenced in a study of cytomegalovirus exposure and HLA in healthy donors. Amplification used 60 Vbeta primers and 13 Jbeta primers. Clones were read by immunoSEQ multiplex PCR, and TCRdb kept only the in-frame ones, dropping some. Of about 150,000 clones listed, around 80% are singletons. The source material was PBMCs. These receptors all come from a man aged 40-49 years in good health and CMV-seropositive.

This chain uses TRBV29-1 with TRBJ2-1, with 11 bases aligning to TRBD2. The CDR3 totals 14 residues. V gave up 4 bases and J gave up 5 bases; unmatched junction bases: 4. Germline V CDR1 and CDR2: SQVTM, ANQGSEA. CDR3 sequence: CSVAGLAGDNEQFF. CDR3 nucleotide sequence: TGCAGCGTTGCAGGACTAGCGGGCGACAATGAGCAGTTCTTC.

The chain is built from TRBV2 and TRBJ2-1, with TRBD1 matching over 9 bases. The CDR3 spans 15 residues. J was trimmed by 2 bases and V by 5 bases; bases with no gene match: 4. The germline gives CDR1 SNHLY, CDR2 FYNNEI. CDR3 amino acids: CASSPTGGTYNEQFF. CDR3 sequence (DNA): TGTGCCAGCAGTCCGACAGGGGGAACCTACAATGAGCAGTTCTTC. The full variable domain, with the rest looked up from reference TRBV2 and TRBJ2-1, is EPEVTQTPSHQVTQMGQEVILRCVPISNHLYFYWYRQILGQKVEFLVSFYNNEISEKSEIFDDQFSVERPDGSNFTLKIRSTKLEDSAMYFCASSPTGGTYNEQFFGPGTRLTVL.

This clone was recorded once. This rearrangement joins TRBV5-4 to TRBJ2-3, with TRBD2 matching over 14 bases. V lost 0 bases, J lost 7 bases, and 4 bases stayed unmatched. The CDR3 totals 16 residues. Germline lookup yields CDR1 SGHNT and CDR2 YYREEE (reference sequence). In DNA form, the CDR3 reads TGTGCCAGCAGCTTGGGGGGACTAGCGGGAGCAAATACGCAGTATTTT. Amino acid sequence: CASSLGGLAGANTQYF.

The rearrangement uses TRBV10-3 and TRBJ2-1; 7 bases are shared with TRBD2. CDR1 ENHRY and CDR2 SYGVKD come from the germline V gene. The CDR3 totals 14 residues. V lost 8 bases to trimming and J lost 7 bases; unmatched junction nucleotides: 11. The CDR3 sequence: CAIGGGEGSNEQFF. CDR3 DNA sequence: TGTGCCATCGGCGGGGGAGAGGGATCTAATGAGCAGTTCTTC.

V usage is TRBV28 and J usage is TRBJ1-2, with D tentatively TRBD1 (5 bases). CDR3 length: 11 amino acids. The germline V gene has CDR1 MDHEN and CDR2 SYDVKM. Trimming stripped 8 bases from V and 4 bases from J, with 8 bases between. CDR3 sequence: CASGRGYGYTF. The CDR3 DNA is TGTGCCAGCGGAAGGGGCTATGGCTACACCTTC.

V and J are TRBV2 and TRBJ2-5, with D possibly TRBD1 on 5 matching bases. The CDR3 totals 16 residues. Trimming removed 2 bases from V and 9 bases from J, with 22 bases in between. Germline V CDR1 and CDR2: SNHLY, FYNNEI. CDR3 bases: TGTGCCAGCAGTGAACCCGTGCTTCGCGAGATAGGGGCCCAGTACTTC. This translates into CASSEPVLREIGAQYF.

In the case of this clone: One end of the junction does not line up with germline, which may come from a read error. The J gene is TRBJ2-7, the V gene TRBV7-9, with 10 bases fitting TRBD1. CDR1 is SEHNR and CDR2 is FQNEAQ in the germline V gene (reference sequence). The CDR3 runs to 16 residues. The DNA of the CDR3 is TGTTCCAGCAGCTCGGGACAGGGGCTCCTCTTCTACGAGCAGTACTTC. This sequence encodes CSSSSGQGLLFYEQYF.

The chain couples TRBV5-4 to TRBJ1-2; no clear D. The CDR3 spans 13 residues. Germline CDR1 SGHNT, CDR2 YYREEE (reference sequence). Between the trimmed V and J ends, which lost 0 bases and 4 bases, there was a span of 7 bases. DNA for the CDR3: TGTGCCAGCAGCTTGGAACGGGTCTATGGCTACACCTTC. This sequence encodes CASSLERVYGYTF.

This clone showed up just a few times. J is TRBJ2-7 and V is TRBV5-1; 15 bases map to TRBD2. V dropped 4 bases and J dropped 0; count of bases not matched to a gene: 5. The CDR3 has 17 amino acids. The V gene's germline CDR1 is SGHRS and CDR2 YFSETQ. The DNA for the CDR3 is TGCGCCAGCAGCCCTGGACTAGCGGGAGGGCTCTCCTACGAGCAGTACTTC. Amino acids: CASSPGLAGGLSYEQYF.

This clone has just one count. The chain uses TRBV30 and TRBJ1-1; possible D gene TRBD1, 6 bases. CDR1 is GTSNPN, CDR2 SVGIG, per germline (reference sequence). V was cut by 0 bases and J by 0 bases, with 20 bases left in between. CDR3 length: 18 residues. Here the CDR3 DNA reads TGTGCCTGGAGTGTTAATGAGGACAGTACTACGATGAACACTGAAGCTTTCTTT. Translated: CAWSVNEDSTTMNTEAFF.

The chain has TRBV5-1 and TRBJ2-5, with a possible D match to TRBD1 (6 bases). Trimming left V 2 bases short and J 4 bases short, with 18 bases between. CDR1 SGHRS and CDR2 YFSETQ come from the germline V gene. This CDR3 is built from 16 residues. CDR3 coding DNA: TGCGCCAGCAGCTTAGGAGGACAGAGTTTTCGAGAGACCCAGTACTTC. It specifies CASSLGGQSFRETQYF. Together with reference TRBV5-1 and TRBJ2-5, the CDR3 gives the full variable domain: KAGVTQTPRYLIKTRGQQVTLSCSPISGHRSVSWYQQTPGQGLQFLFEYFSETQRNKGNFPGRFSGRQFSNSRSEMNVSTLELGDSALYLCASSLGGQSFRETQYFGPGTRLLVL.

This chain uses TRBV7-9 with TRBJ2-1; D perhaps matches TRBD1 (5 bases). The CDR3 has 14 residues. In germline, CDR1 is SEHNR, CDR2 FQNEAQ (reference sequence). The V end was cut by 5 bases, the J end by 4 bases, with 12 bases between. Written as DNA, the CDR3 is TGTGCCAGCAGCCCACGGACAATTTACAATGAGCAGTTCTTC. Protein sequence: CASSPRTIYNEQFF.

This clone has only a few counts. The rearrangement uses TRBV19 and TRBJ2-7; 14 positions match TRBD2. CDR3 length: 14 residues. CDR1 LNHDA and CDR2 SQIVND come from the germline V gene (reference sequence). V was clipped by 10 bases and J by 7 bases; unmatched bases: 9. The CDR3 DNA is TGTGCCACCCAAGGGACTAGCGGGAGAACGGAGCAGTACTTC. It is translated as CATQGTSGRTEQYF.

The table lists this clone with a few counts. The genes are TRBV7-8 and TRBJ2-7; a possible D gene is TRBD2 (6 bases). CDR3 length: 15 amino acids. Per germline, CDR1 SGHVS and CDR2 FQNEAQ. With 4 bases removed from V and 0 bases from J, the gap between germline ends came to 13 bases. This CDR3 reads CASSWGTQSSYEQYF. CDR3 coding DNA: TGTGCCAGCAGCTGGGGGACTCAAAGCTCCTACGAGCAGTACTTC.

This sequence joins TRBV7-2 and TRBJ2-5; 7 positions agree with TRBD2. The trim removed 5 bases at V and 0 bases at J, leaving 3 bases unmatched. The CDR3 has 14 amino acids. Germline loops: CDR1 SGHTA, CDR2 FQGNSA. In nucleotides, the CDR3 is TGTGCCAGCAGCATGGGGACTAACCAAGAGACCCAGTACTTC. Translated, it gives CASSMGTNQETQYF.

The J gene is TRBJ1-4, the V gene TRBV19, with unresolved D. Trimming took off 8 bases at V and 0 bases at J, with 10 bases between the two ends. The germline CDR1 and CDR2 sequences are LNHDA and SQIVND (reference sequence). This CDR3 is built from 14 residues. CDR3 loop: CASRHRATNEKLFF. The CDR3 DNA follows: TGTGCCAGTCGTCACCGGGCAACTAATGAAAAACTGTTTTTT.

This clone showed up just a few times. V usage is TRBV28 and J usage is TRBJ2-1, with a weak D call TRBD2 (5 bases). Trimming shortened V by 5 bases and J by 4 bases, and 15 bases separated the two germline ends. The CDR3 length is 15 residues. Germline loops: CDR1 MDHEN, CDR2 SYDVKM. The CDR3 reads CASSPTGMGYNEQFF. CDR3 coding DNA: TGTGCCAGCAGTCCTACGGGAATGGGGTACAATGAGCAGTTCTTC.

This chain joins TRBV6-1 and TRBJ2-2, with a tentative D call TRBD1 (6 bases). CDR1 is MNHNS, CDR2 SASEGT, per germline. The CDR3 sequence is 15 residues long. V dropped 4 bases and J dropped 3 bases, with 12 bases sitting between them. CDR3 amino acids: CASSGKQGYTGELFF. The CDR3, as DNA: TGTGCCAGCAGTGGGAAACAGGGTTACACCGGGGAGCTGTTTTTT.

This clone was found once. The chain is built from TRBV4-1 and TRBJ2-7; TRBD1 is a possible D gene (6 bases). V was shortened by 1 base and J by 3 bases, with 16 bases between the two germline ends. This CDR3 region has 16 residues. In germline, CDR1 is MGHRA, CDR2 YSYEKL. CDR3 sequence reads: CASSQGIAGVGYEQYF. CDR3 in DNA: TGCGCCAGCAGCCAAGGGATAGCAGGGGTCGGCTACGAGCAGTACTTC.

The V and J genes are TRBV6-5 and TRBJ2-7, with TRBD1 matching over 12 bases. The CDR3 spans 14 residues. With V trimmed by 5 bases and J by 6 bases, 5 bases remained unmatched. Germline V lookup: CDR1 MNHEY, CDR2 SVGAGI. The CDR3 coding sequence is TGTGCCAGCAGTACCGGGGACAGGGGGCGCGAGCAGTACTTC. Amino acid sequence: CASSTGDRGREQYF.

The rearrangement joins TRBV25-1 to TRBJ2-7, with D possibly matching TRBD1 (6 bases). Germline CDR1 reads MGHDK; CDR2 reads SYGVNS. Trimming pared 2 bases from V and 6 bases from J, leaving 14 bases between. The CDR3 consists of 14 residues. The CDR3 nucleotides are TGTGCCAGCAGTGAAGTCCAGGGGTTTGGCGAGCAGTACTTC. Translated: CASSEVQGFGEQYF.

The chain has TRBV18 and TRBJ2-5; possibly TRBD2 for D (5 bases). The germline CDR1 and CDR2 sequences are KGHSH and LQKENI. This CDR3 is built from 13 residues. The V end was cut by 3 bases, the J end by 5 bases, with 10 bases between. The CDR3 nucleotides read TGTGCCAGCTCACCCTCTAGCACTGAGACCCAGTACTTC. Translation gives CASSPSSTETQYF.

The rearrangement uses TRBV29-1 and TRBJ1-2, with 7 bases fitting TRBD1. The CDR3 totals 12 residues. V shed 3 bases and J 4 bases; nucleotides not matched to a gene: 2. Germline V gives CDR1 SQVTM, CDR2 ANQGSEA. The CDR3 DNA follows: TGCAGCGTTGAGGGACAGCTCTATGGCTACACCTTC. This sequence encodes CSVEGQLYGYTF.

Only one count was recorded for this clone. A read error may account for a junction end that differs from germline. Other DNA sequences in this sample translate to the same CDR3. This chain links TRBV5-5 with TRBJ2-7; 10 bases line up with TRBD1. Germline V gene data show CDR1 as SGHKS and CDR2 as YYEKEE (reference sequence). This CDR3 is built from 15 residues. The CDR3 loop is CASSLYPGQGYEQYF. CDR3 DNA: TGTGCCAGCAGCTTGTACCCGGGACAGGGGTACGAACAGTACTTC.

The CDR3 sequence: CASSLDRQGEYF. CDR3 DNA sequence: TGTGCCAGCAGCTTAGATCGACAGGGGGAGTACTTC. The chain has TRBV11-2 and TRBJ2-7; 9 bases agree with TRBD1. CDR1 is SGHAT, CDR2 FQNNGV, per germline. The CDR3 is 12 residues long. Trimming took 0 bases from V and 11 from J; bases not matched to a gene: 2.

The V gene is TRBV10-3, the J gene TRBJ2-5; 11 nucleotides line up with TRBD2. J was trimmed by 3 bases and V by 9 bases; bases with no gene match: 3. The germline CDR1 and CDR2 sequences are ENHRY and SYGVKD. CDR3 length equals 13 residues. This chain's CDR3 is CAMELAGEETQYF. The CDR3 DNA is TGTGCCATGGAACTAGCGGGAGAAGAGACCCAGTACTTC.

As regards this clone: One end of the junction fails to match germline, which may point to a read error. The chain recombines TRBV6-5 with TRBJ1-1; the match to TRBD1 covers 7 bases. Germline CDR1 reads MNHEY; CDR2 reads SVGAGI. The CDR3 runs 14 residues. CDR3 bases: TGTGCCGGCAGTTACGAGACAGGGCGAGCTGAAGCTTTCTTT. Protein: CAGSYETGRAEAFF.

This chain's CDR3 is CATSRAPLTLAATYEQYF. The CDR3 DNA reads TGTGCCACCAGCAGAGCTCCCCTTACACTAGCGGCAACCTACGAGCAGTACTTC. V gene TRBV15 combines with J gene TRBJ2-7, with 8 nucleotides matching TRBD2. The CDR3 totals 18 residues. The J segment lost 2 bases and the V segment lost 1 base, leaving 13 bases of the junction unmatched. Germline V gene sequence: CDR1 LNHNV, CDR2 YYDKDF (reference sequence).

The table lists this clone with a few counts. The J gene is TRBJ2-7, the V gene TRBV5-1; no reliable D call. V shed 2 bases and J shed 1 base, with 13 bases lying between them. This CDR3 has 15 amino acids. Germline V CDR1 and CDR2: SGHRS, YFSETQ. The CDR3 sequence is CASSFGPTESYEQYF. CDR3 coding DNA: TGCGCCAGCAGCTTTGGGCCAACAGAGTCCTACGAGCAGTACTTC. Based on the CDR3 plus reference TRBV5-1 and TRBJ2-7, the full variable domain is KAGVTQTPRYLIKTRGQQVTLSCSPISGHRSVSWYQQTPGQGLQFLFEYFSETQRNKGNFPGRFSGRQFSNSRSEMNVSTLELGDSALYLCASSFGPTESYEQYFGPGTRLTVT.

This chain joins TRBV2 and TRBJ1-2, with D perhaps TRBD1 (5 bases). This CDR3 has 13 residues. V was clipped by 8 bases and J by 7 bases, with 17 bases between them. CDR1 and CDR2 from the germline V gene are SNHLY and FYNNEI. CDR3 residues: CASQGPGRSGYTF. The DNA of the CDR3 is TGTGCCAGCCAGGGCCCCGGGCGATCTGGCTACACCTTC.